This TCR beta chain was sequenced in a study of OX40 agonist ivuxolimab in advanced cancers. General study results and limits: In the 0.1 to 3.0 mg/kg range, CD4+ and CD8+ blood T cells had expanded clonally by week 6. CD8+ T cells were the subset that, on average, had more expanded clones than CD4+. Normalized T-cell clonal expansion was also low in a subset of nonresponders.

As concerns this clone: Its target is not known.

Germline CDR1 reads MNHNS; CDR2 reads SASEGT. This CDR3 contains 16 residues. V was clipped by 2 bases and J by 7 bases; unmatched bases: 12. Using immunoSEQ multiplex PCR, the repertoire was profiled, and TCRdb retains in-frame clones only, with some absent. The sample contains over 20,000 clones, 79% of which appear only once. The source material was CD4+ or CD8+ T cells sorted from blood, sampled in a trial of the OX40 agonist ivuxolimab. The J gene is TRBJ2-7, the V gene TRBV6-1; 9 nucleotides agree with TRBD2. The receptor comes from an adult with an advanced solid tumor such as melanoma, head and neck, liver or kidney cancer. The CDR3, as DNA: TGTGCCAGCAGTGAATGGGCTAGCGGGACACCTGGGGAGCAGTACTTC. Translated, it gives CASSEWASGTPGEQYF.